There are a few counts of the clone carrying this T cell receptor beta chain. Its specificity is unknown. This CDR3 comprises 13 residues. V lost 4 bases and J 0 bases, leaving 7 bases between the germline ends. CDR1 and CDR2 (germline): SGHRS, YFSETQ. This sample stems from a study of T cells after yellow fever vaccination. Whole-study results and caveats: Contaminating bulk clonotypes could be abundant in FACS-sorted repertoires. The secondary T-cell response peaked on day 5, not day 15, but was weaker.

TCRdb called the 5' RACE reads again in MiXCR, with one record for every CDR3 protein. The sample holds roughly 320,000 distinct CDR3 sequences, around 11% seen once. This specimen was CD4+ T cells sorted from PBMCs, taken 45 days after the yellow fever booster vaccination. This chain links TRBV5-1 with TRBJ1-1; no definite D call. This sequence originates from a man aged 18-30 years who received the YFV17D yellow fever vaccine. The CDR3, as DNA: TGCGCCAGCAGCATCGGGTTGAACACTGAAGCTTTCTTT. This gives the protein CASSIGLNTEAFF.